These T cell receptor beta chains were read from a single sample in a study of beta chain features in type 1 diabetes. The table came from immunoSEQ multiplex PCR; TCRdb's copy has only in-frame clones and leaves some out. The sample carries about 640,000 clones, 9.5% to 15% recorded once. Sequencing used naive CD4+ T cells from blood. These receptor sequences come from a man under 40 with type 1 diabetes. CDR3s leave out the opening cysteine and the closing phenylalanine or tryptophan.

len	v_gene	j_gene	CDR3aa
11	TRBV25-1	TRBJ1-1	ASSDRVGTEAF
13	TRBV6-5	TRBJ2-1	ASSYQGEGYNEQF
12	TRBV5-4	TRBJ2-1	ASSPGTGSSEQF
11	TRBV5-6	TRBJ1-5	ASSFSSDQPQH
13	TRBV6-5	TRBJ1-2	ASSYSTGGFYGYT
15	TRBV4-2	TRBJ2-7	ASSQASGGTGGYEQY
13	TRBV2	TRBJ2-6	ASSVLKSGANVLT
14	TRBV2	TRBJ2-7	ASSEVGEPRGLWQY
13	TRBV6-5	TRBJ1-1	ASSYQLGGNTEAF
10	TRBV6-5	TRBJ2-1	ASTSRANEQF
11	TRBV10-3	TRBJ2-1	AISGMRDNEQF
13	TRBV7-2	TRBJ2-3	ASSPPGLRTDTQY
16	TRBV4-1	TRBJ1-6	ASSQEGDRRSYNSPLH
10	TRBV19	TRBJ2-2	ATSPLAGELF
12	TRBV15	TRBJ1-5	ATSRGEGNQPQH
13	TRBV11-2	TRBJ1-6	ASSSFVSYNSPLH
16	TRBV14	TRBJ1-5	ASSLRDRGSYSNQPQH
9	TRBV20-1	TRBJ2-5	SAKGQETQY
11	TRBV29-1	TRBJ2-5	SVAGTGGETQY
13	TRBV7-9	TRBJ1-5	ASSLAGGAEQPQH
9	TRBV28	TRBJ2-1	ASSLRHEQF
10	TRBV28	TRBJ2-7	ASKQGNYEQY
15	TRBV4-3	TRBJ2-3	ASSQQWQGPSTDTQY
18	TRBV5-4	TRBJ2-2	ASTPGASGGDLGGTGELF
9	TRBV28	TRBJ2-3	ASSQGDSQY
13	TRBV7-2	TRBJ2-5	ASSLVRGRQETQY
16	TRBV18	TRBJ1-3	ASSPPSLAGDVGNTIY
14	TRBV7-2	TRBJ2-3	ASRRPGLKSTDTQY
10	TRBV30	TRBJ1-5	AWSASDWPQH
10	TRBV2	TRBJ2-3	ASKVREDTQY
12	TRBV28	TRBJ2-1	ASSSDRVNNEQF
13	TRBV10-3	TRBJ2-3	AISPTSGVTDTQY
9	TRBV10-2	TRBJ1-6	ASSGQSPLH
11	TRBV7-2	TRBJ1-2	ASSPGENYGYT
13	TRBV7-9	TRBJ1-2	ASSLTGGAGQGYT
11	TRBV9	TRBJ1-2	ASSVLPVYGYT
11	TRBV4-3	TRBJ2-7	ASSQDRVYEQY
12	TRBV9	TRBJ2-7	ASSVGLLTYEQY
12	TRBV30	TRBJ1-4	AWGSGTGSEKLF
9	TRBV20-1	TRBJ2-1	SARGTQGQF